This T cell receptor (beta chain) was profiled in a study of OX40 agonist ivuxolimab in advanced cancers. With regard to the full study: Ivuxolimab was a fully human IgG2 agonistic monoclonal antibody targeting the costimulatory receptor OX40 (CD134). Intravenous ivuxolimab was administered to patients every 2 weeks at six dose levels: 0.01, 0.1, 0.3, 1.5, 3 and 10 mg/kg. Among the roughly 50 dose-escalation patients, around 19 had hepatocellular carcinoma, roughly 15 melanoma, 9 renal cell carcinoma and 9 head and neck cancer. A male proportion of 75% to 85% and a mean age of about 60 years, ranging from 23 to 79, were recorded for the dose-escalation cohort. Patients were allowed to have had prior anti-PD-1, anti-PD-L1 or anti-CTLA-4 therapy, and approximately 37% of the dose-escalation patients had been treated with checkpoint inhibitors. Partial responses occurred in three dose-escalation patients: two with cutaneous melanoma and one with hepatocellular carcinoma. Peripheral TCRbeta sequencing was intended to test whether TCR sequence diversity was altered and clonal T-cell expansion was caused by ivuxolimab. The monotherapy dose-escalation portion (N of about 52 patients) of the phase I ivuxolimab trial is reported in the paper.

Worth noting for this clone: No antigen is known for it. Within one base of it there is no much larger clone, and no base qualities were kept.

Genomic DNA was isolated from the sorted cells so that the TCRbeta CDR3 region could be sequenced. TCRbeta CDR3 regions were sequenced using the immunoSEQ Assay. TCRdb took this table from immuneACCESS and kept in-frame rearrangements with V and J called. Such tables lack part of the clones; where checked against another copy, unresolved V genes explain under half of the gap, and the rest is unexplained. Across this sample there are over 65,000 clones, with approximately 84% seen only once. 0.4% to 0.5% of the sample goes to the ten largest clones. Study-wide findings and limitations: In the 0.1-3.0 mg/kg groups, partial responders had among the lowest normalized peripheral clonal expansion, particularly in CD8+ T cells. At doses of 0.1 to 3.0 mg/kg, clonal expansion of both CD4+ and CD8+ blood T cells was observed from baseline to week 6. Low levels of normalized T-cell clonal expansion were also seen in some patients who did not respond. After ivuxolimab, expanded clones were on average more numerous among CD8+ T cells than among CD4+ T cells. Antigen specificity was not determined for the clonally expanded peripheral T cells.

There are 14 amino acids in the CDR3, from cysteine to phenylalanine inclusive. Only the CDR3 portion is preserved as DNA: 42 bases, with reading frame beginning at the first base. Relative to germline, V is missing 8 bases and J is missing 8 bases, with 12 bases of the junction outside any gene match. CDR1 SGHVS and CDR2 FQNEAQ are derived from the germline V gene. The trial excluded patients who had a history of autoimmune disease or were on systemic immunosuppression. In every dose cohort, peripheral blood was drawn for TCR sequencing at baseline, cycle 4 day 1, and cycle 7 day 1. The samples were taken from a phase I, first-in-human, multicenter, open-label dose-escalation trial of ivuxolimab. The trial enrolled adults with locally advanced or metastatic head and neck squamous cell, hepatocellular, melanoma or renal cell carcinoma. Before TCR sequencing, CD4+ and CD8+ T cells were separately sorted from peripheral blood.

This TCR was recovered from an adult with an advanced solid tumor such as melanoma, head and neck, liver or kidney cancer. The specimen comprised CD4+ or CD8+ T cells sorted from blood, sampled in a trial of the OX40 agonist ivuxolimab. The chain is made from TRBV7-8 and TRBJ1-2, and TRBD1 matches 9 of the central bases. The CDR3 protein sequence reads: CASSPGTGRGGYTF. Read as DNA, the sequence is TGTGCCAGCTCTCCCGGGACAGGGCGAGGAGGCTACACCTTC. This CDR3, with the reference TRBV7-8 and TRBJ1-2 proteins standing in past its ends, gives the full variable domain GAGVSQSPRYKVAKRGQDVALRCDPISGHVSLFWYQQALGQGPEFLTYFQNEAQLDKSGLPSDRFFAERPEGSVSTLKIQRTQQEDSAVYLCASSPGTGRGGYTFGSGTRLTVV.